A selection of T cell receptor beta chains follows, all from one sample in a study of T cell changes during pregnancy in multiple sclerosis. The data were produced by immunoSEQ multiplex PCR, yet TCRdb's version contains in-frame clones alone and is incomplete. The sample holds about 69,000 clones, just over 90% seen once. Specimen: peripheral blood, collected in the third trimester of pregnancy. The receptors originated from a female donor with multiple sclerosis, enrolled in a pregnancy study. Each CDR3 is given with its conserved first and last residue. D genes are given only for firm matches. Some rows have no size entry. The others give once, few or many, or a class for an expanded clone.

v_call: TRBV11-2
clone_size: -
j_call: TRBJ1-4
d_call: TRBD1
cdr3_aa: CASSSQGGKLFF
cdr3_nt: TGTGCCAGCAGTTCACAGGGGGGAAAACTGTTTTTT

v_call: TRBV18
clone_size: -
j_call: TRBJ1-1
d_call: -
cdr3_aa: CASSLSSGIVAGEAFF
cdr3_nt: TGTGCCAGCTCACTCTCGTCAGGAATAGTTGCGGGTGAAGCTTTCTTT

v_call: TRBV5-1
clone_size: -
j_call: TRBJ2-3
d_call: TRBD2
cdr3_aa: CASSLELAGIPSTDTQYF
cdr3_nt: TGCGCCAGCAGCTTGGAACTAGCGGGGATTCCTAGCACAGATACGCAGTATTTT

v_call: TRBV5-4
clone_size: -
j_call: TRBJ2-1
d_call: TRBD2
cdr3_aa: CASRGQRGGSYNEQFF
cdr3_nt: TGTGCCAGCAGGGGCCAGCGGGGGGGGTCCTACAATGAGCAGTTCTTC

v_call: TRBV28
clone_size: once
j_call: TRBJ1-3
d_call: TRBD1
cdr3_aa: CASSLGTGGSSGNTIYF
cdr3_nt: TGTGCCAGCAGTTTGGGGACAGGGGGTTCCTCTGGAAACACCATATATTTT

v_call: TRBV7-8
clone_size: -
j_call: TRBJ1-5
d_call: -
cdr3_aa: CASSSGQFSNQPQHF
cdr3_nt: TGTGCCAGCAGCTCCGGACAGTTTAGCAATCAGCCCCAGCATTTT

v_call: TRBV5-4
clone_size: -
j_call: TRBJ2-5
d_call: TRBD1
cdr3_aa: CASSTGQGAWETQYF
cdr3_nt: TGTGCCAGCAGTACCGGACAGGGGGCGTGGGAGACCCAGTACTTC

v_call: TRBV30
clone_size: few
j_call: TRBJ1-5
d_call: -
cdr3_aa: CAWSGLDSSQPQHF
cdr3_nt: TGTGCCTGGAGTGGACTCGACTCGTCTCAGCCCCAGCATTTT

v_call: TRBV10-1
clone_size: -
j_call: TRBJ2-3
d_call: -
cdr3_aa: CASSERLGTDTQYF
cdr3_nt: TGCGCCAGCAGTGAGCGGCTAGGCACAGATACGCAGTATTTT

v_call: TRBV19
clone_size: few
j_call: TRBJ2-5
d_call: TRBD2
cdr3_aa: CASRQAGETQYF
cdr3_nt: TGTGCCAGTAGACAAGCGGGGGAGACCCAGTACTTC

v_call: TRBV7-9
clone_size: once
j_call: TRBJ2-1
d_call: -
cdr3_aa: CASSLGSYNEQFF
cdr3_nt: TGTGCCAGCAGCTTAGGTAGTTACAATGAGCAGTTCTTC

v_call: TRBV19
clone_size: -
j_call: TRBJ1-2
d_call: -
cdr3_aa: CASTPTLVAGYTF
cdr3_nt: TGTGCCAGTACCCCGACATTAGTGGCTGGCTACACCTTC

v_call: TRBV11-3
clone_size: once
j_call: TRBJ2-1
d_call: TRBD2
cdr3_aa: CASSLSGGYNEQFF
cdr3_nt: TGTGCCAGCAGCCTTAGCGGGGGGTACAATGAGCAGTTCTTC

v_call: TRBV7-9
clone_size: -
j_call: TRBJ2-7
d_call: TRBD1
cdr3_aa: CASSSTGPEIYEQYF
cdr3_nt: TGTGCCAGCAGCTCGACAGGGCCGGAAATCTACGAGCAGTACTTC

v_call: TRBV4-2
clone_size: -
j_call: TRBJ2-7
d_call: TRBD1
cdr3_aa: CASSQVETGSHEQYF
cdr3_nt: TGTGCCAGCAGCCAAGTAGAGACAGGGTCCCACGAGCAGTACTTC

v_call: TRBV19
clone_size: -
j_call: TRBJ2-7
d_call: TRBD1
cdr3_aa: CASRRGSADYEQYF
cdr3_nt: TGTGCCAGCCGCAGGGGGTCAGCGGACTACGAGCAGTACTTC

v_call: TRBV11-3
clone_size: -
j_call: TRBJ2-7
d_call: TRBD2
cdr3_aa: CASSLESGGVYEQYF
cdr3_nt: TGTGCCAGCAGCTTGGAAAGCGGGGGGGTGTACGAGCAGTACTTC

v_call: TRBV10-3
clone_size: -
j_call: TRBJ2-5
d_call: TRBD2
cdr3_aa: CAISDLAGYQETQYF
cdr3_nt: TGTGCCATCAGTGACCTAGCGGGGTACCAAGAGACCCAGTACTTC

v_call: TRBV2
clone_size: -
j_call: TRBJ1-2
d_call: TRBD1
cdr3_aa: CASSRQGGHGYGYTF
cdr3_nt: TGTGCCAGCAGTCGACAGGGGGGACACGGCTATGGCTACACCTTC

v_call: TRBV5-1
clone_size: many
j_call: TRBJ2-7
d_call: -
cdr3_aa: CASSPDSVYSYEQYF
cdr3_nt: TGCGCCAGCAGCCCCGACAGCGTCTACTCCTACGAGCAGTACTTC